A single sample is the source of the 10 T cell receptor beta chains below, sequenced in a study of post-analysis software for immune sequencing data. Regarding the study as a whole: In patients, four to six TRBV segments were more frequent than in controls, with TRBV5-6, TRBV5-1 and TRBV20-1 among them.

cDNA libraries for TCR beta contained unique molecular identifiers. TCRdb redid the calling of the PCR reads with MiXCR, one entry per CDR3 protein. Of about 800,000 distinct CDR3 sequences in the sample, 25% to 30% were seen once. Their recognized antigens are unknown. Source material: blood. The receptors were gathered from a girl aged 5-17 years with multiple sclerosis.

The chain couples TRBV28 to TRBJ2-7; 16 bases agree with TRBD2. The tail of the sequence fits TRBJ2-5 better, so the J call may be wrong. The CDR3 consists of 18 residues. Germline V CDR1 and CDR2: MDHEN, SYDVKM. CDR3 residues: CASSFGGTSGGVLGTQYF. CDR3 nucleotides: TGTGCCAGCAGTTTTGGCGGGACTAGCGGGGGGGTGCTCGGGACCCAGTACTTC.

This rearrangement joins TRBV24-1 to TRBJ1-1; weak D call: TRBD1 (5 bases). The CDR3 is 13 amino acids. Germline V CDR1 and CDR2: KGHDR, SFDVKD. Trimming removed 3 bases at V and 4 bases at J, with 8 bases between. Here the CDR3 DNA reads TGTGCCACCAGTGATCCTCAGGGCACTGAAGCTTTCTTT. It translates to CATSDPQGTEAFF.

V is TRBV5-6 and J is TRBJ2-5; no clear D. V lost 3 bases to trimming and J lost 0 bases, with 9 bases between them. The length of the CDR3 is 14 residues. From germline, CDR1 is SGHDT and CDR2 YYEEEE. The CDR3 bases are TGTGCCAGCAGCTGGGAACAGAACCAAGAGACCCAGTACTTC. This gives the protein CASSWEQNQETQYF.

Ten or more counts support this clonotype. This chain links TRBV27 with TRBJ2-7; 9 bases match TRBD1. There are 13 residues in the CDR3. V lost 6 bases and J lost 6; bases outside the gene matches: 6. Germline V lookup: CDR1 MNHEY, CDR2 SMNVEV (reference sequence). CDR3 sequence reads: CASSGGQGGEQYF. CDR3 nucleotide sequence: TGTGCCAGCAGCGGGGGACAGGGAGGCGAGCAGTACTTC.

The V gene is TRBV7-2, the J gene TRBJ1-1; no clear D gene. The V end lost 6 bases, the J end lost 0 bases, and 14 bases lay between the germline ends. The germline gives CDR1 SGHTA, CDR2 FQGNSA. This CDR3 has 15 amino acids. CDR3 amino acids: CASSPRAFMNTEAFF. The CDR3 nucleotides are TGTGCCAGCAGTCCTAGGGCTTTTATGAACACTGAAGCTTTCTTT. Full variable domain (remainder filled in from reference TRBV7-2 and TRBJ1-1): GAGVSQSPSNKVTEKGKDVELRCDPISGHTALYWYRQSLGQGLEFLIYFQGNSAPDKSGLPSDRFSAERTGGSVSTLTIQRTQQEDSAVYLCASSPRAFMNTEAFFGQGTRLTVV.

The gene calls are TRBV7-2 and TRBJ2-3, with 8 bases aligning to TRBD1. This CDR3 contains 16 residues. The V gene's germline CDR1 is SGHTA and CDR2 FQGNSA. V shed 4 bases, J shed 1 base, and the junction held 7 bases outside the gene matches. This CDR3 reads CASSSQGARGTDTQYF. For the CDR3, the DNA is TGTGCCAGCAGCTCCCAGGGGGCGCGGGGCACAGATACGCAGTATTTT.

The CDR3 region is CASSQENRGLETQYF. CDR3 DNA: TGCGCCAGCAGCCAAGAGAACCGGGGACTAGAAACGCAGTATTTT. The chain carries TRBV4-3 and TRBJ2-3, with TRBD2 matching 8 bases. V gave up 0 bases and J gave up 9 bases; unmatched junction bases: 8. The germline CDR1 and CDR2 sequences are LGHNA and YSLEER. The CDR3 totals 15 residues.

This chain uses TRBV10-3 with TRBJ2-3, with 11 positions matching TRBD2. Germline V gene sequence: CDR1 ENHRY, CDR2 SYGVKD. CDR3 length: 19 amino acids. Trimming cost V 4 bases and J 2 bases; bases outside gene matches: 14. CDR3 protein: CAISVIAGGSAHTTDTQYF. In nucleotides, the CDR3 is TGTGCCATCAGTGTTATAGCGGGAGGGTCAGCACACACCACAGATACGCAGTATTTT.

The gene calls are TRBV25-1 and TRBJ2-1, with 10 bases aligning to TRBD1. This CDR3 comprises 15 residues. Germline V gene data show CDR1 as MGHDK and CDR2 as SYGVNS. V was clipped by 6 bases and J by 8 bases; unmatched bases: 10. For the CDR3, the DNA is TGTGCCAGCAGGGGGATGGGACAGGGGACGGATGAGCAGTTCTTC. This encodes CASRGMGQGTDEQFF.

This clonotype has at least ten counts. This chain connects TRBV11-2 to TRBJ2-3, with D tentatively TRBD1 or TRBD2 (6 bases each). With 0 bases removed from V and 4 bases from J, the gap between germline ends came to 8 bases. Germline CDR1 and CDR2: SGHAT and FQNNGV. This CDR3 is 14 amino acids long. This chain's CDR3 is CASSLDRGADTQYF. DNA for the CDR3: TGTGCCAGCAGCTTAGATAGGGGGGCAGATACGCAGTATTTT.